The 30 T cell receptor beta chains reported below all come from one sample, sequenced in a study of response to subunit inactivated influenza vaccine. TCRdb re-called the RT-PCR reads with MiXCR, one entry per CDR3 protein. Among 630,000 or so distinct CDR3 sequences listed, 15% to 18% were seen once. Sequenced material: PBMCs from blood, taken less than 13 days after vaccination. The origin of the receptors is a man over 45 who received an inactivated influenza vaccine.

V usage is TRBV20-1 and J usage is TRBJ2-1; 14 bases map to TRBD2. V lost 6 bases and J lost 8; bases outside the gene matches: 12. Germline CDR1 DFQATT, CDR2 SNEGSKA (reference sequence). The CDR3 consists of 16 residues. CDR3 nucleotide sequence: TGCAGTGCCCATCCGGGGACTAGCGGGAGAGCAGATGAGCAGTTCTTC. It specifies CSAHPGTSGRADEQFF.

The chain joins TRBV20-1 to TRBJ2-7; TRBD1 might be the D (7 bases). The CDR3 runs to 14 residues. Germline V gene data show CDR1 as DFQATT and CDR2 as SNEGSKA (reference sequence). The ends were cut back, 6 bases at V and 3 bases at J, with 18 bases in the middle. The CDR3 sequence is CSAGGGAGGYEQYF. CDR3 DNA: TGCAGTGCGGGGGGAGGAGCAGGGGGCTACGAGCAGTACTTC.

In this sample, this clonotype turned up a few times. The CDR3 reads CSVASGRIGETQYF. DNA for the CDR3: TGCAGCGTTGCTAGCGGGAGGATAGGAGAGACCCAGTACTTC. The chain employs TRBV29-1 and TRBJ2-5, with 11 bases aligning to TRBD2. The CDR3 totals 14 residues. Per germline, CDR1 SQVTM and CDR2 ANQGSEA. The ends lost 4 bases at V and 4 bases at J; junction bases unmatched: 5.

This clonotype was recorded a few times. The genes are TRBV7-6 and TRBJ2-7, with 7 bases lining up with TRBD2. The CDR3 runs 16 residues. Looked up from germline, CDR1 is SGHVS and CDR2 is FNYEAQ. Germline trimming cut 3 bases from V and 2 bases from J; bases unmatched to any gene: 10. The CDR3 region has the DNA TGTGCCAGCAGCTTCGAGTATCGACGGGGGGCCTACGAGCAGTACTTC. This gives the protein CASSFEYRRGAYEQYF.

DNA for the CDR3: TGTGCCACCTCTTCCGACATGAACACCGGGGAGCTGTTTTTT. Translation gives CATSSDMNTGELFF. The chain couples TRBV24-1 to TRBJ2-2; D is undetermined. Germline V gene sequence: CDR1 KGHDR, CDR2 SFDVKD. This CDR3 has 14 residues. V was cut by 9 bases and J by 1 base, with 11 bases left in between.

V gene TRBV12-3 or TRBV12-4 combines with J gene TRBJ1-3, with 10 bases fitting TRBD1. This CDR3 is 16 amino acids long. V shed 5 bases, J shed 2 bases, and the junction held 6 bases outside the gene matches. The CDR3 DNA reads as TGTGCCAGCAGTCGCGGGACAGGGGCCCCTGGAAACACCATATATTTT. Translation: CASSRGTGAPGNTIYF.

At least ten counts were recorded for this clonotype. The chain links TRBV7-3 to TRBJ2-5; no definite D call. The V gene lost 2 bases and the J gene lost 5 bases, with 9 bases spanning the gap. Germline CDR1 SGHTA, CDR2 FQGTGA. This CDR3 comprises 13 residues. CDR3 sequence: CASSLHPSETQYF. CDR3 bases: TGTGCCAGCAGCTTACACCCGTCGGAGACCCAGTACTTC.

This chain connects TRBV20-1 to TRBJ1-5; no clear D gene. This CDR3 contains 15 residues. With 6 bases removed from V and 1 base from J, the gap between germline ends came to 16 bases. Germline assignment: CDR1 DFQATT and CDR2 SNEGSKA (reference sequence). The CDR3 is CSAKSVLRSNQPQHF. CDR3 nucleotide sequence: TGCAGTGCAAAATCAGTGCTTAGGAGCAATCAGCCCCAGCATTTT.

This clonotype was detected a few times. V usage is TRBV11-3 and J usage is TRBJ2-3; 9 nucleotides agree with TRBD2. V dropped 5 bases and J dropped 4; count of bases not matched to a gene: 10. Germline lookup yields CDR1 SGHNT and CDR2 YENEEA. This CDR3 spans 16 amino acids. The CDR3 coding sequence is TGTGCCAGCAGCCATGGGGCTAGCGGGGCGGCAGATACGCAGTATTTT. Translating gives CASSHGASGAADTQYF. Full variable domain (missing parts from reference TRBV11-3 and TRBJ2-3): EAGVVQSPRYKIIEKKQPVAFWCNPISGHNTLYWYLQNLGQGPELLIRYENEEAVDDSQLPKDRFSAERLKGVDSTLKIQPAELGDSAVYLCASSHGASGAADTQYFGPGTRLTVL.

This chain joins TRBV29-1 and TRBJ2-1; the match to TRBD2 covers 7 bases. The CDR3 loop spans 14 amino acids. Germline CDR1 SQVTM, CDR2 ANQGSEA. Trimming cost V 7 bases and J 0 bases; bases outside gene matches: 6. The CDR3 nucleotides read TGCAGCGAATCCGGGAGGCGCTCCTACAATGAGCAGTTCTTC. This encodes CSESGRRSYNEQFF.

This chain uses TRBV7-2 with TRBJ2-7; either TRBD1 or TRBD2 may supply D (5 bases each). The CDR3 consists of 17 residues. Germline CDR1 reads SGHTA; CDR2 reads FQGNSA. Trimming cost V 3 bases and J 2 bases, with 20 bases left between them. CDR3 protein: CASSFGFPEGRAYEQYF. CDR3 in DNA: TGTGCCAGCAGCTTCGGGTTCCCTGAGGGCAGGGCCTACGAGCAGTACTTC.

This clonotype was detected only a few times. The genes are TRBV5-1 and TRBJ2-5; 7 bases align to TRBD1. The trim removed 0 bases at V and 2 bases at J, leaving 4 bases unmatched. Per the germline V gene, CDR1 is SGHRS and CDR2 is YFSETQ. The CDR3 length is 15 residues. The CDR3 protein is CASSLARQGQETQYF. In DNA, the CDR3 is TGCGCCAGCAGCTTGGCCCGACAGGGTCAAGAGACCCAGTACTTC.

The chain uses TRBV15 and TRBJ1-2, with a weak D call TRBD1 (5 bases). Germline V lookup: CDR1 LNHNV, CDR2 YYDKDF (reference sequence). Trimming cost V 0 bases and J 3 bases, with 11 bases left between them. The CDR3 consists of 15 residues. The CDR3 DNA sequence: TGTGCCACCAGCAGAGATCGGGGCAGGGACTATGGCTACACCTTC. Translated: CATSRDRGRDYGYTF.

The V call is TRBV11-2, the J call TRBJ2-3, with D unclear. The CDR3 runs 17 residues. V was trimmed by 1 base and J by 2 bases, leaving 16 bases between them. Germline CDR1 SGHAT, CDR2 FQNNGV. In DNA, the CDR3 is TGTGCCAGCAGCTTAGCTATAGGTCGACTCAACACAGATACGCAGTATTTT. This sequence encodes CASSLAIGRLNTDTQYF. Looking up the rest from reference TRBV11-2 and TRBJ2-3 gives the full variable domain: EAGVAQSPRYKIIEKRQSVAFWCNPISGHATLYWYQQILGQGPKLLIQFQNNGVVDDSQLPKDRFSAERLKGVDSTLKIQPAKLEDSAVYLCASSLAIGRLNTDTQYFGPGTRLTVL.

Worth noting for this clonotype: A read error may account for a junction end that differs from germline. V and J are TRBV7-7 and TRBJ2-3, with TRBD2 matching 12 bases. The CDR3 covers 15 residues. CDR1 and CDR2 (germline): SSHAT, FNYEAQ (reference sequence). The CDR3 nucleotides are TGTGCTAGCAGCTCTAGCGGGGGGGCCACAGATACGCAGTATTTT. This translates into CASSSSGGATDTQYF.

This clonotype was seen at least ten times. The chain recombines TRBV5-1 with TRBJ2-3; 8 bases agree with TRBD1. Germline V gene lookup returns CDR1 SGHRS and CDR2 YFSETQ. This CDR3 has 15 amino acids. V was pared by 4 bases and J by 3 bases, with 7 bases of the junction left unmatched. The CDR3 is CASSTRTGRTDTQYF. CDR3 sequence (DNA): TGCGCCAGCAGCACGAGGACAGGGAGGACAGATACGCAGTATTTT.

This clonotype has just a few counts. The CDR3 protein is CSARDLRTIHTDTQYF. The CDR3 DNA sequence: TGCAGTGCTAGAGACTTGCGGACTATACACACAGATACGCAGTATTTT. The V and J genes are TRBV20-1 and TRBJ2-3, with D possibly TRBD2 on 6 matching bases. This CDR3 is built from 16 residues. V was pared by 0 bases and J by 2 bases, with 15 bases between. Looked up from germline, CDR1 is DFQATT and CDR2 is SNEGSKA (reference sequence).

The sample holds many counts of this clonotype. This chain joins TRBV10-3 and TRBJ2-4; TRBD1 agrees at 8 bases. The CDR3 loop spans 17 amino acids. Germline CDR1 ENHRY, CDR2 SYGVKD. V dropped 3 bases and J dropped 3; count of bases not matched to a gene: 10. Here the CDR3 reads CAISDLGRGLGKNIQYF. The CDR3 DNA follows: TGTGCCATCAGTGACCTTGGCAGGGGGCTGGGCAAAAACATTCAGTACTTC.

The V gene is TRBV9, the J gene TRBJ1-1; a weak D match, TRBD1 (5 bases). Trimming removed 0 bases at V and 4 bases at J, with 10 bases between. Germline CDR1 reads SGDLS; CDR2 reads YYNGEE. CDR3 length: 14 amino acids. The CDR3, as DNA: TGTGCCAGCAGCGTAGGCCAGGGTATCACTGAAGCTTTCTTT. Translated: CASSVGQGITEAFF.

V usage is TRBV2 and J usage is TRBJ1-5; 8 nucleotides line up with TRBD1. Germline-derived CDR1 and CDR2 are SNHLY and FYNNEI. The CDR3 has 14 amino acids. V was clipped by 5 bases and J by 6 bases; unmatched bases: 6. This chain's CDR3 is CASSWTGMGQPQHF. CDR3 sequence (DNA): TGTGCCAGCAGTTGGACAGGGATGGGTCAGCCCCAGCATTTT.

This clonotype was observed a handful of times. The V call is TRBV9, the J call TRBJ2-3; unclear D gene. V shed 3 bases and J shed 0 bases, with 8 bases lying between them. Germline V CDR1 and CDR2: SGDLS, YYNGEE. CDR3 size: 14 residues. The CDR3 loop is CASSGNPSTDTQYF. DNA for the CDR3: TGTGCCAGCAGCGGAAACCCTAGCACAGATACGCAGTATTTT.

In its sample, this clonotype was seen a few times. This sequence joins TRBV4-1 and TRBJ2-7; TRBD2 matches at 7 bases. V lost 2 bases, J lost 0 bases, and 7 bases stayed unmatched. The germline gives CDR1 MGHRA, CDR2 YSYEKL. CDR3 length: 16 residues. The CDR3: CASSQIAGASSYEQYF. The CDR3, as DNA: TGCGCCAGCAGCCAAATAGCGGGCGCTAGCTCCTACGAGCAGTACTTC.

The rearrangement links TRBV4-2 to TRBJ2-3, with 10 bases that match TRBD2. This CDR3 has 16 amino acids. Per germline, CDR1 LGHNA and CDR2 YNFKEQ. V was pared by 4 bases and J by 4 bases, with 8 bases of the junction left unmatched. The CDR3 is CASSRHSGGLSDTQYF. In nucleotides, the CDR3 is TGTGCCAGCAGCCGACATAGCGGGGGGTTGTCAGATACGCAGTATTTT.

In its sample, this clonotype was seen a few times. The chain links TRBV10-3 to TRBJ2-1, with D maybe TRBD1 (5 bases). The CDR3 extends over 13 amino acids. V lost 0 bases, J lost 9 bases, and 9 bases lay in between. Germline V gene lookup returns CDR1 ENHRY and CDR2 SYGVKD. The CDR3 reads CAISESAGIEQFF. CDR3 DNA: TGTGCCATCAGTGAGTCTGCAGGGATTGAGCAGTTCTTC.

The chain uses TRBV12-3 or TRBV12-4 and TRBJ2-3; D remains ambiguous. Between the trimmed V and J ends, which lost 6 bases and 4 bases, there was a span of 11 bases. The CDR3 is made up of 13 amino acids. CDR3 sequence reads: CASSPETPDTQYF. CDR3 nucleotide sequence: TGTGCCAGCAGCCCCGAGACCCCAGATACGCAGTATTTT.

In its sample, this clonotype was seen a few times. J is TRBJ2-3 and V is TRBV6-5, with 7 positions matching TRBD2. Trimming took 4 bases from V and 2 from J; bases not matched to a gene: 6. The CDR3 contains 15 residues. From germline, CDR1 is MNHEY and CDR2 SVGAGI. The CDR3 loop is CASSFRAGVTDTQYF. As DNA, the CDR3 is TGTGCCAGCAGTTTTCGGGCGGGGGTCACAGATACGCAGTATTTT.

The chain recombines TRBV28 with TRBJ2-7; maybe TRBD2 (5 bases). V was shortened by 5 bases and J by 5 bases, with 16 bases between the two germline ends. CDR1 MDHEN and CDR2 SYDVKM come from the germline V gene. CDR3 size: 14 residues. CDR3 region: CASSRVLDSDEQYF. The CDR3 DNA is TGTGCCAGCAGTCGAGTACTAGATTCGGACGAGCAGTACTTC.

The chain carries TRBV13 and TRBJ1-2; D is unclear. The CDR3 has 13 residues. In germline, CDR1 is PRHDT, CDR2 FYEKMQ (reference sequence). V lost 2 bases, J lost 3 bases, and 7 bases lay in between. The CDR3 loop is CASSLSQYYGYTF. DNA for the CDR3: TGTGCCAGCAGCTTAAGTCAGTACTATGGCTACACCTTC.

V usage is TRBV2 and J usage is TRBJ1-2; D unclear. CDR3 length: 13 residues. CDR1 and CDR2 from the germline V gene are SNHLY and FYNNEI. The V gene lost 9 bases and the J gene lost 4 bases, with 15 bases spanning the gap. The DNA of the CDR3 is TGTGCCAGGAGGGTAATTGGTGTCTATGGCTACACCTTC. Amino acids: CARRVIGVYGYTF.

Ten or more counts support this clonotype. A read error may produce the germline difference seen at one junction end. The rearrangement links TRBV5-1 to TRBJ2-1; maybe TRBD2 (7 bases). CDR3 length: 16 residues. Germline CDR1 reads SGHRS; CDR2 reads YFSETQ. The CDR3 is CASSLGGGVSYNEQFF. The CDR3 coding sequence is TGTGCCAGCAGTTTAGGGGGGGGAGTGTCCTACAATGAGCAGTTCTTC.